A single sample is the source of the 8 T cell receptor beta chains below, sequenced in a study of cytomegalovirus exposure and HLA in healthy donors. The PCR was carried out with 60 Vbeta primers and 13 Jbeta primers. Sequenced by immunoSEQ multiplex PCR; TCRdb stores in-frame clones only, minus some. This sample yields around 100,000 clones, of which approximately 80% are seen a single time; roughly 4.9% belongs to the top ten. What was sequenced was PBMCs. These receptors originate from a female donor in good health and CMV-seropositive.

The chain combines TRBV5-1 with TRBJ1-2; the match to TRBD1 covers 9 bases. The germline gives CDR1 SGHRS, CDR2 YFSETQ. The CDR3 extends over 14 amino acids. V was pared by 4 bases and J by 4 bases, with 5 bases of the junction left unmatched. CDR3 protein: CASSVLGQGYGYTF. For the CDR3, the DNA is TGCGCCAGCAGCGTCCTGGGACAGGGCTATGGCTACACCTTC.

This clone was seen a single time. CDR3 bases: TGTGCCAGCAGATTACAGGGGGTTAATGAAAAACTGTTTTTT. This codes for CASRLQGVNEKLFF. The gene calls are TRBV6-5 and TRBJ1-4, with TRBD1 identical over 8 bases. This CDR3 is 14 amino acids long. Germline CDR1 reads MNHEY; CDR2 reads SVGAGI. With 6 bases clipped from V and 4 bases from J, the junction kept 4 bases outside the gene matches.

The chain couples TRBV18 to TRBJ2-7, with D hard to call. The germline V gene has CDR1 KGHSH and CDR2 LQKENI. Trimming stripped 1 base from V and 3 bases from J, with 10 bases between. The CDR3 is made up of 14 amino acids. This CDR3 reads CASSPQNENYEQYF. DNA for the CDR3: TGTGCCAGCTCACCACAAAATGAGAACTACGAGCAGTACTTC.

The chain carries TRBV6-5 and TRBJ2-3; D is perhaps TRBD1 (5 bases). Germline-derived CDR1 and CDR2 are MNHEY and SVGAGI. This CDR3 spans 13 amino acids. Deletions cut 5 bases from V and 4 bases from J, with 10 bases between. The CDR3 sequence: CASSSLRADTQYF. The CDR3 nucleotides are TGTGCCAGCAGTAGCCTCAGGGCAGATACGCAGTATTTT.

This CDR3 is CASSHQGQGPTYEQYF. As DNA, the CDR3 is TGCGCCAGCAGCCACCAAGGACAGGGTCCCACCTACGAGCAGTACTTC. The chain employs TRBV4-3 and TRBJ2-7; 8 positions agree with TRBD1. Germline trimming cut 3 bases from V and 2 bases from J; bases unmatched to any gene: 9. The length of the CDR3 is 16 residues. Germline assignment: CDR1 LGHNA and CDR2 YSLEER.

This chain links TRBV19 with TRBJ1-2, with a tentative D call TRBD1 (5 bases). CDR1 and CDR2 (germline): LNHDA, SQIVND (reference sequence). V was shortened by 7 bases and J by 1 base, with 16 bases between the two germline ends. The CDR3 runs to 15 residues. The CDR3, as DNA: TGTGCCAGTAACAATCCCAGGGCGAGTAACTATGGCTACACCTTC. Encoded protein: CASNNPRASNYGYTF. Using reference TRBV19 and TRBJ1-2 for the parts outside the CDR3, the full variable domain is DGGITQSPKYLFRKEGQNVTLSCEQNLNHDAMYWYRQDPGQGLRLIYYSQIVNDFQKGDIAEGYSVSREKKESFPLTVTSAQKNPTAFYLCASNNPRASNYGYTFGSGTRLTVV.

The DNA for the CDR3 is TGTGCCAGCAGACTTACAGGGGTTGGAAACACCATATATTTT. Its translation: CASRLTGVGNTIYF. The V and J genes are TRBV7-2 and TRBJ1-3; TRBD1 agrees at 7 bases. CDR1 is SGHTA and CDR2 is FQGNSA in the germline V gene. The CDR3 loop spans 14 amino acids. The ends lost 6 bases at V and 3 bases at J; junction bases unmatched: 5.

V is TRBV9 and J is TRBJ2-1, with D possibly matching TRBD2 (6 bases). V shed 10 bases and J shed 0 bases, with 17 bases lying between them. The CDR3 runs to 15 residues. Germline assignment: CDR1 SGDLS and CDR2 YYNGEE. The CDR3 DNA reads TGTGCCTCATCTCCGGGACTGGGCTCCTACAATGAGCAGTTCTTC. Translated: CASSPGLGSYNEQFF.